Detailed here is one T cell receptor beta chain. The CDR3 has 11 residues. The germline CDR1 and CDR2 sequences are MNHEY and SVGAGI. V was clipped by 7 bases and J by 7 bases, with 8 bases between them. These data are taken from a study of blood T cell repertoires in COVID-19. In the study overall: Both acute and convalescent COVID-19 samples were obtained from the United States, Italy and Spain. T cells, B-cell-depleted T cells, or PBMCs supplied cDNA or gDNA.

Authors' methods: Amplification from reference gene primers served as the basis for estimated nucleated cell counts. Sequencing used immunoSEQ multiplex PCR; TCRdb keeps in-frame clones, though not all of them. The DNA gave D and trimming, while V, J and clone size come from that table. The repertoire has about 180,000 clones, 80% to 85% of them found once; the top ten carry around 8%. While infection was still active, Seattle patients were enrolled and then followed longitudinally. The clonotype originates from a woman between 65 and 79 years old with COVID-19, enrolled during active disease. Sequencing used peripheral blood. The chain recombines TRBV6-5 with TRBJ1-5; D may be TRBD1 (5 bases). CDR3 sequence reads: CASKGAQPQHF. CDR3 nucleotide sequence: TGTGCCAGCAAAGGGGCCCAGCCCCAGCATTTT.